Sequencing of this T cell receptor (beta chain) was carried out in a study of human T cells and chemical hapten exposure. Study details: Patients were mainly female, each with alopecia areata, totalis or universalis. TCR yields differed between samples (mainly from small differences in pooled library volume).

In its sample, this clonotype was seen a few times. Its target is unknown. Time point here: pre-sensitization, week 0. Treatment meaning: therapeutic diphenylcyclopropenone sensitization with weekly scalp DPC. Between the trimmed V and J ends, which lost 6 bases and 2 bases, there was a span of 14 bases. The germline CDR1 and CDR2 sequences are MDHEN and SYDVKM. The CDR3 runs to 14 residues. Findings and caveats of the study: Patch test score was positively correlated with the counts of PT1 expanded TCRs. Donor immune responses may differ from healthy people's, since all donors had alopecia.

Each CDR3 protein gets one entry after TCRdb re-called the RACE reads with MiXCR. The sample has approximately 77,000 distinct CDR3 sequences; around 13% are singletons. The material was whole blood, obtained in connection with sensitization to the hapten diphenylcyclopropenone (DPC). The chain links TRBV28 to TRBJ2-7, with D possibly matching TRBD1 (5 bases). The receptor's source is a woman aged 45-60 years with alopecia areata. Some clones in this sample may be carry-over from other donors' samples. DNA for the CDR3: TGTGCCAGCAGATGGGGCCGCCAACCCTACGAGCAGTACTTC. Its protein is CASRWGRQPYEQYF.